Presented here are 10 T cell receptor beta chains from one specimen sequenced in a study of blood T cell repertoires in COVID-19. Some clones are missing from TCRdb's copy, which holds only in-frame ones; the method was immunoSEQ multiplex PCR. The sample includes about 150,000 clones, around four fifths of them seen just once. Sequencing used PBMCs or T cells enriched from blood (not recorded which). These receptors all come from a woman between 35 and 50 years old who had recovered from COVID-19.

V and J are TRBV5-1 and TRBJ1-1; D is perhaps TRBD1 (5 bases). The V and J ends lost 3 bases and 1 base respectively, with 10 bases between them. This CDR3 has 14 amino acids. Germline assignment: CDR1 SGHRS and CDR2 YFSETQ. The CDR3 DNA sequence: TGCGCCAGCAGCTGGCCAGGGCAGAACACTGAAGCTTTCTTT. Its translation: CASSWPGQNTEAFF.

The chain couples TRBV19 to TRBJ1-1, with unresolved D. Per germline, CDR1 LNHDA and CDR2 SQIVND (reference sequence). The CDR3 consists of 11 residues. V was trimmed by 6 bases and J by 4 bases, leaving 6 bases between them. This CDR3 is CASRESTEAFF. The CDR3 region has the DNA TGTGCCAGTAGAGAGAGCACTGAAGCTTTCTTT.

The count of this clone is one. CDR3 in amino acids: CASSRFDSDRGGQPQHF. In DNA form, the CDR3 reads TGTGCCAGCAGCAGATTTGATTCGGACAGGGGAGGACAGCCCCAGCATTTT. The chain combines TRBV7-9 with TRBJ1-5; 9 nucleotides line up with TRBD1. V lost 5 bases and J lost 7; bases outside the gene matches: 15. This CDR3 comprises 17 residues. Germline V gene lookup returns CDR1 SEHNR and CDR2 FQNEAQ (reference sequence).

The V call is TRBV19, the J call TRBJ2-1, with TRBD2 identical over 12 bases. V lost 3 bases, J lost 7 bases, and 7 bases stayed unmatched. Germline assignment: CDR1 LNHDA and CDR2 SQIVND (reference sequence). This CDR3 is built from 16 residues. Here the CDR3 DNA reads TGTGCCAGTAGTATTCCTAGCGGGAGGGTATTGAATGAGCAGTTCTTC. Its protein product is CASSIPSGRVLNEQFF.

The chain is built from TRBV18 and TRBJ2-7, with 14 bases aligning to TRBD2. Germline values: CDR1 KGHSH, CDR2 LQKENI. V was pared by 3 bases and J by 6 bases, with 4 bases of the junction left unmatched. The CDR3 spans 15 residues. CDR3: CASSPGTSGRGEQYF. The CDR3 nucleotides read TGTGCCAGCTCACCCGGGACTAGCGGGAGAGGCGAGCAGTACTTC.

The CDR3 DNA reads as TGTGCCAGCAGCCTCTGGACAGGAGGACCGGAAGCTTTCTTT. Translation gives CASSLWTGGPEAFF. The rearrangement uses TRBV3-1 (or the pseudogene TRBV3-2) and TRBJ1-1; TRBD1 aligns across 7 bases. Trimming removed 4 bases from V and 8 bases from J; junction bases left unmatched: 10. The CDR3 is made up of 14 amino acids. CDR1 LGHDT and CDR2 YNNKEL come from the germline V gene (reference sequence).

The chain couples TRBV27 to TRBJ2-7; possible D gene TRBD2, 6 bases. V lost 8 bases to trimming and J lost 1 base, with 21 bases between them. Germline V gene lookup returns CDR1 MNHEY and CDR2 SMNVEV (reference sequence). CDR3 size: 16 residues. CDR3 nucleotides: TGTGCCAGCCGCCCAGAGCCGGGACTCCGATCCTACGAGCAGTACTTC. Protein: CASRPEPGLRSYEQYF.

This clone occurred a few times. The chain recombines TRBV30 with TRBJ2-5; 8 bases agree with TRBD1. Trimming at V came to 0 bases and at J to 5 bases, leaving 8 bases not matched to a gene. The germline V gene encodes CDR1 GTSNPN and CDR2 SVGIG (reference sequence). The CDR3 is 15 residues long. The CDR3 DNA follows: TGTGCCTGGAGTGTAGGGGCAGGGGGCGCGGAGACCCAGTACTTC. This codes for CAWSVGAGGAETQYF.

The gene calls are TRBV2 and TRBJ1-2; D gene uncertain. The CDR3 length is 14 residues. CDR1 and CDR2 from the germline V gene are SNHLY and FYNNEI. Trimming removed 6 bases at V and 5 bases at J, with 16 bases between. The CDR3 bases are TGTGCCAGCAGCGATATTGGAGATAGTTATGGCTACACCTTC. This codes for CASSDIGDSYGYTF.

The rearrangement joins TRBV2 to TRBJ2-1, with D possibly TRBD2 on 6 matching bases. Germline CDR1 SNHLY, CDR2 FYNNEI. The CDR3 is 15 residues long. V dropped 3 bases and J dropped 8 bases, with 17 bases sitting between them. The CDR3 here is CASSDRDGGVDEQFF. The CDR3 bases are TGTGCCAGCAGTGACCGGGACGGAGGGGTTGATGAGCAGTTCTTC.